The 28 T cell receptor beta chains presented below share a single source sample, sequenced in a study of T cells in Graves' hyperthyroidism and ophthalmopathy. There were TCR beta CDR3 regions amplified from RNA transcripts. HTBI primers drove first-round RT-PCR of the TCR CDR3. MiXCR, run by TCRdb on the multiplex PCR reads, gives a single entry per CDR3 protein. The sample shows about 590,000 distinct CDR3 sequences, about a sixth of them seen only once. Sequencing was performed on blood. These receptors were obtained from a woman aged 25-40 years with Graves' hyperthyroidism.

This clonotype was picked up many times. The rearrangement joins TRBV20-1 to TRBJ2-3, with 10 bases aligning to TRBD2. The germline CDR1 and CDR2 sequences are DFQATT and SNEGSKA (reference sequence). The CDR3 sequence is 16 residues long. Germline trimming cut 4 bases from V and 0 bases from J; bases unmatched to any gene: 7. The CDR3, as DNA: TGCAGTGCTACGGGACTAGCGCCGTTTAGCACAGATACGCAGTATTTT. Its translation: CSATGLAPFSTDTQYF.

This clonotype occurred many times. The chain is built from TRBV7-9 and TRBJ2-3; D not resolved. The germline CDR1 and CDR2 sequences are SEHNR and FQNEAQ (reference sequence). The CDR3 runs 15 residues. Trimming left V 6 bases short and J 2 bases short, with 15 bases between. DNA for the CDR3: TGTGCCAGCAGACACGGGTGGGCGAACACAGATACGCAGTATTTT. Amino acids: CASRHGWANTDTQYF.

This clonotype was observed at least ten times. The chain has TRBV29-1 and TRBJ1-3, with D uncertain. V gave up 6 bases and J gave up 2 bases, with 11 bases separating them. The CDR3 has 13 residues. Per the germline V gene, CDR1 is SQVTM and CDR2 is ANQGSEA. CDR3 residues: CSVPGDAGNTIYF. In DNA, the CDR3 is TGCAGCGTCCCTGGTGACGCTGGAAACACCATATATTTT.

This clonotype has only a few counts. The V and J genes are TRBV30 and TRBJ2-1, with 13 bases that match TRBD2. V dropped 3 bases and J dropped 8; count of bases not matched to a gene: 7. The CDR3 extends over 15 amino acids. Germline assignment: CDR1 GTSNPN and CDR2 SVGIG (reference sequence). This chain's CDR3 is CAWSAGLAGVYEQFF. DNA for the CDR3: TGTGCCTGGAGCGCCGGACTAGCGGGAGTTTATGAGCAGTTCTTC.

V is TRBV6-2 or TRBV6-3 and J is TRBJ2-2; D may be TRBD1 (5 bases). The V gene's germline CDR1 is MNHEY and CDR2 SVGEGT. Trimming removed 7 bases from V and 4 bases from J, with 10 bases in between. The CDR3 has 13 residues. The CDR3 spells CASIGHPTGELFF. The CDR3 nucleotides are TGTGCCAGCATCGGACACCCCACCGGGGAGCTGTTTTTT.

There are many counts of this clonotype. The V call is TRBV30, the J call TRBJ1-1; D uncertain. V was pared by 1 base and J by 0 bases, with 6 bases between. The CDR3 totals 13 residues. Germline lookup yields CDR1 GTSNPN and CDR2 SVGIG (reference sequence). The CDR3 region is CAWSAQLNTEAFF. For the CDR3, the DNA is TGTGCCTGGAGTGCGCAACTGAACACTGAAGCTTTCTTT.

This clonotype was seen a few times. V and J are TRBV5-1 and TRBJ2-7; 7 bases agree with TRBD1. Trimming removed 4 bases from V and 7 bases from J; junction bases left unmatched: 8. The CDR3 totals 13 residues. Germline CDR1 reads SGHRS; CDR2 reads YFSETQ. The CDR3 DNA follows: TGCGCCAGCAGCCTGAGGGGGCAGGGGGAGCAGTACTTC. Amino acids: CASSLRGQGEQYF.

This clonotype was counted many times. The chain uses TRBV2 and TRBJ1-6; 7 bases agree with TRBD1. V was pared by 6 bases and J by 7 bases, with 9 bases of the junction left unmatched. The CDR3 consists of 15 residues. Germline CDR1 reads SNHLY; CDR2 reads FYNNEI. The DNA for the CDR3 is TGTGCCAGCAGGAACAGGGGAAATGACAATTCACCCCTCCACTTT. This gives the protein CASRNRGNDNSPLHF.

This clonotype was seen many times. V usage is TRBV3-1 and J usage is TRBJ1-2; 8 bases match TRBD1. The CDR3 sequence is 13 residues long. V was clipped by 4 bases and J by 7 bases; unmatched bases: 5. The germline CDR1 and CDR2 sequences are LGHDT and YNNKEL (reference sequence). CDR3 protein: CASSLQGEVGYTF. The CDR3 DNA follows: TGTGCCAGCAGCCTACAGGGGGAGGTTGGCTACACCTTC.

The CDR3 DNA reads TGTGCCAGCAGTCCGAGCCCGAAAAGCGGGAGTAATAAGGGCGGGGAGCTGTTTTTT. Translating it yields CASSPSPKSGSNKGGELFF. The rearrangement uses TRBV25-1 and TRBJ2-2; TRBD2 agrees at 8 bases. The V gene end was trimmed by 5 bases and the J gene end by 7 bases; junction bases not matched to a gene: 21. Germline V gene lookup returns CDR1 MGHDK and CDR2 SYGVNS. The length of the CDR3 is 19 residues.

This clonotype appeared many times. The chain recombines TRBV29-1 with TRBJ2-3; weak D call: TRBD2 (5 bases). This CDR3 is built from 12 residues. Germline values: CDR1 SQVTM, CDR2 ANQGSEA. V was trimmed by 7 bases and J by 3 bases, leaving 11 bases between them. CDR3: CSAGLSTDTQYF. The CDR3 DNA reads TGCAGCGCAGGACTTTCAACAGATACGCAGTATTTT.

In its sample, this clonotype was seen many times. The chain employs TRBV30 and TRBJ2-3; TRBD1 aligns across 7 bases. Germline-derived CDR1 and CDR2 are GTSNPN and SVGIG (reference sequence). Losses at the gene ends were 3 bases for V and 1 base for J; bases not matched to a gene: 4. This CDR3 comprises 14 residues. This CDR3 is CAWRDRPRTDTQYF. DNA of the CDR3: TGTGCCTGGAGGGACAGGCCTCGCACAGATACGCAGTATTTT.

The sample holds a few counts of this clonotype. This chain uses TRBV18 with TRBJ1-2; 9 bases map to TRBD1. This CDR3 is 15 amino acids long. V lost 3 bases and J lost 7; bases outside the gene matches: 9. Germline CDR1 and CDR2: KGHSH and LQKENI. The CDR3 loop is CASSPSGTGILGYTF. Written as DNA, the CDR3 is TGTGCCAGCTCACCGAGCGGGACAGGGATTCTTGGCTACACCTTC. Full variable domain (remainder filled in from reference TRBV18 and TRBJ1-2): NAGVMQNPRHLVRRRGQEARLRCSPMKGHSHVYWYRQLPEEGLKFMVYLQKENIIDESGMPKERFSAEFPKEGPSILRIQQVVRGDSAAYFCASSPSGTGILGYTFGSGTRLTVV.

This chain connects TRBV12-3 or TRBV12-4 to TRBJ1-4, with D perhaps TRBD1 (5 bases). Trimming stripped 5 bases from V and 8 bases from J, with 12 bases between. The CDR3 loop spans 13 amino acids. CDR3 in amino acids: CASSGHASEKLFF. Written as DNA, the CDR3 is TGTGCCAGCAGTGGACATGCCAGCGAAAAACTGTTTTTT.

The chain couples TRBV2 to TRBJ1-4, with unresolved D. Germline V gene lookup returns CDR1 SNHLY and CDR2 FYNNEI. The germline V and J ends were trimmed by 6 bases and 10 bases, with 6 bases remaining between them. The CDR3 length is 10 residues. For the CDR3, the DNA is TGTGCCAGCAGGGGTGGAAAACTGTTTTTT. The encoded protein is CASRGGKLFF.

This clonotype has ten or more counts. The J gene is TRBJ2-4, the V gene TRBV12-5, with 8 bases fitting TRBD2. CDR3 length: 20 amino acids. V shed 3 bases, J shed 1 base, and the junction held 17 bases outside the gene matches. Germline CDR1 LGHNT, CDR2 FRNRAP. CDR3 sequence: CASGFLPRVAGLDAKNIQYF. In DNA form, the CDR3 reads TGTGCTAGTGGTTTTCTCCCGAGGGTAGCGGGATTGGACGCCAAAAACATTCAGTACTTC.

The genes are TRBV10-1 and TRBJ2-1; the D is unclear. The CDR3 spans 15 residues. Germline V gene sequence: CDR1 WNHNN, CDR2 SYGVQD (reference sequence). V lost 0 bases, J lost 5 bases, and 11 bases lay in between. CDR3 residues: CASSESLMSNNEQFF. DNA of the CDR3: TGCGCCAGCAGTGAGTCGTTGATGTCCAACAATGAGCAGTTCTTC.

This clonotype was observed at least ten times. The V call is TRBV20-1, the J call TRBJ2-3; TRBD2 matches 7 bases. Losses at the gene ends were 1 base for V and 3 bases for J; bases not matched to a gene: 4. The CDR3 is 14 residues long. Germline V gene sequence: CDR1 DFQATT, CDR2 SNEGSKA (reference sequence). CDR3 in DNA: TGCAGTGCTAGAGTGCGAGCGGGGACAGATACGCAGTATTTT. Translating it yields CSARVRAGTDTQYF.

This clonotype was recorded once. The rearrangement links TRBV29-1 to TRBJ2-7; TRBD2 agrees at 7 bases. The V gene's germline CDR1 is SQVTM and CDR2 ANQGSEA. Trimming cost V 1 base and J 0 bases; bases outside gene matches: 9. The CDR3 is 16 amino acids. The CDR3 DNA sequence: TGCAGCGTTGAAGGGGGAGTAGCGGGTTCCTCCTACGAGCAGTACTTC. Translated, it gives CSVEGGVAGSSYEQYF.

This clonotype was detected ten times or more. V and J are TRBV12-3 or TRBV12-4 and TRBJ2-3, with a weak D call TRBD2 (6 bases). The CDR3 runs to 14 residues. V was clipped by 1 base and J by 7 bases, with 12 bases between them. CDR3 loop: CASSLVTGVNTQYF. The CDR3 region has the DNA TGTGCCAGCAGTTTAGTGACGGGAGTAAATACGCAGTATTTT.

The rearrangement joins TRBV6-2 or TRBV6-3 to TRBJ2-5; D might be TRBD2 (6 bases). This CDR3 is built from 13 residues. V lost 6 bases and J 2 bases, leaving 10 bases between the germline ends. CDR1 and CDR2 (germline): MNHEY, SVGEGT. Here the CDR3 reads CASRGDLQETQYF. DNA of the CDR3: TGTGCCAGCAGAGGGGACTTGCAAGAGACCCAGTACTTC.

At least ten counts were recorded for this clonotype. The rearrangement uses TRBV7-3 and TRBJ2-3, with 8 nucleotides matching TRBD2. V shed 1 base and J 0 bases; nucleotides not matched to a gene: 3. Germline CDR1 reads SGHTA; CDR2 reads FQGTGA. CDR3 length equals 16 residues. CDR3 residues: CASSLMPSGSTDTQYF. The DNA for the CDR3 is TGTGCCAGCAGCTTAATGCCTAGCGGGAGCACAGATACGCAGTATTTT.

J is TRBJ2-3 and V is TRBV10-3; D is uncertain. The CDR3 spans 12 residues. Per the germline V gene, CDR1 is ENHRY and CDR2 is SYGVKD. Trimming stripped 7 bases from V and 6 bases from J, with 11 bases between. CDR3 in amino acids: CAIIDSADTQYF. CDR3 DNA: TGTGCCATCATAGACTCTGCGGATACGCAGTATTTT.

This clonotype was seen many times. V gene TRBV28 combines with J gene TRBJ1-5, with a weak D call TRBD1 (5 bases). CDR1 is MDHEN and CDR2 is SYDVKM in the germline V gene. V lost 6 bases and J 4 bases, leaving 16 bases between the germline ends. The CDR3 has 15 residues. This CDR3 is CASRRPSGLNQPQHF. The DNA for the CDR3 is TGTGCCAGCAGACGACCCTCAGGGCTTAATCAGCCCCAGCATTTT. Variable domain in full (rest from reference TRBV28 and TRBJ1-5): DVKVTQSSRYLVKRTGEKVFLECVQDMDHENMFWYRQDPGLGLRLIYFSYDVKMKEKGDIPEGYSVSREKKERFSLILESASTNQTSMYLCASRRPSGLNQPQHFGDGTRLSIL.

For this clonotype: A read error may explain this, as a much larger clone is one base away. The chain has TRBV20-1 and TRBJ1-6; D remains ambiguous. The germline V gene encodes CDR1 DFQATT and CDR2 SNEGSKA (reference sequence). This CDR3 contains 14 residues. The V and J ends lost 6 bases and 5 bases respectively, with 14 bases between them. In DNA form, the CDR3 reads TGCAGTGCCCCCCGTAGGGCTGATAATTCACCCCTCCACTTT. Translating it yields CSAPRRADNSPLHF.

This clonotype has a handful of counts. This chain joins TRBV7-9 and TRBJ1-1; D not certain. The CDR3 runs to 14 residues. Trimming removed 1 base from V and 1 base from J, with 7 bases in between. Germline CDR1 reads SEHNR; CDR2 reads FQNEAQ (reference sequence). DNA for the CDR3: TGTGCCAGCAGCTTAGGGGCAGAGAACACTGAAGCTTTCTTT. Its protein product is CASSLGAENTEAFF. Full variable domain (rest looked up from reference TRBV7-9 and TRBJ1-1): DTGVSQNPRHKITKRGQNVTFRCDPISEHNRLYWYRQTLGQGPEFLTYFQNEAQLEKSRLLSDRFSAERPKGSFSTLEIQRTEQGDSAMYLCASSLGAENTEAFFGQGTRLTVV.

This clonotype was detected a few times. The chain carries TRBV12-3 or TRBV12-4 and TRBJ2-2; D is possibly TRBD2 (8 bases). The CDR3 covers 16 residues. V lost 7 bases and J lost 7, with 22 bases in between. The CDR3 DNA reads as TGTGCCAGCAATAGGCCGGGAGGGGGCGCGATCGGGGAGCTGTTTTTT. As protein: CASNRPGGGAIGELFF.

The sample holds many counts of this clonotype. The J gene is TRBJ2-5, the V gene TRBV7-2; the match to TRBD2 covers 8 bases. V trimming: 5 bases; J trimming: 1 base; junction bases outside the gene matches: 12. The CDR3 has 17 amino acids. From germline, CDR1 is SGHTA and CDR2 FQGNSA. This CDR3 reads CASSGGAGAGVQETQYF. In nucleotides, the CDR3 is TGTGCCAGCAGCGGGGGTGCGGGAGCGGGAGTCCAAGAGACCCAGTACTTC.